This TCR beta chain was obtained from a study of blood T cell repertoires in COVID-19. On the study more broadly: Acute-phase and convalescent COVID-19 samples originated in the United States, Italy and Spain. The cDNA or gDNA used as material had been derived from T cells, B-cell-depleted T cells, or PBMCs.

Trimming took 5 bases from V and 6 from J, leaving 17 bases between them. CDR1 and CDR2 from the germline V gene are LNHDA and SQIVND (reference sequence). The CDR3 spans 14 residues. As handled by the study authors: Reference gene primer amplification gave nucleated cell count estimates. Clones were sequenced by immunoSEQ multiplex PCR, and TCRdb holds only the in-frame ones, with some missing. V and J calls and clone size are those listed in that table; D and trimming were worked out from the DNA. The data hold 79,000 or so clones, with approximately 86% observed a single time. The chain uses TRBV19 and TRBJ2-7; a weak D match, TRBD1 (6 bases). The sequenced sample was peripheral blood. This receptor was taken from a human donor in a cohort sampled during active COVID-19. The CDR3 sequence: CASSPYPSRGEQYF. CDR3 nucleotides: TGTGCCAGTAGTCCCTACCCCTCCAGGGGCGAGCAGTACTTC.